This T cell receptor (beta chain) was identified in a study of T-cell memory formation after mild COVID-19. Study findings and constraints: Some clones that responded were present in memory (sampled pre-infection), which suggests cross-reactive memory joined. CD4/CD8 balance held among clones contracting day 15 to 85, and later expanders leaned CD4+.

The V and J ends lost 0 bases and 5 bases respectively, with 10 bases between them. There are 14 residues in the CDR3. Germline V gene data show CDR1 as LGHNA and CDR2 as YNFKEQ. TCRdb ran MiXCR on the 5' RACE reads and lists one entry per CDR3 protein. The sample has 25,000 to 35,000 distinct CDR3 sequences, 12% seen once. Notes on this clonotype: Its antigen remains unidentified.

The receptor comes from an adult woman who had mild COVID-19 (a few samples of this study predate the infection). Cell type and time point are not known. Source material: PBMCs or a T cell subset sorted from them (not recorded which). The rearrangement joins TRBV4-2 to TRBJ2-5; D remains ambiguous. CDR3 region: CASSQDRTQETQYF. CDR3 nucleotide sequence: TGTGCCAGCAGCCAAGATCGGACCCAGGAGACCCAGTACTTC.